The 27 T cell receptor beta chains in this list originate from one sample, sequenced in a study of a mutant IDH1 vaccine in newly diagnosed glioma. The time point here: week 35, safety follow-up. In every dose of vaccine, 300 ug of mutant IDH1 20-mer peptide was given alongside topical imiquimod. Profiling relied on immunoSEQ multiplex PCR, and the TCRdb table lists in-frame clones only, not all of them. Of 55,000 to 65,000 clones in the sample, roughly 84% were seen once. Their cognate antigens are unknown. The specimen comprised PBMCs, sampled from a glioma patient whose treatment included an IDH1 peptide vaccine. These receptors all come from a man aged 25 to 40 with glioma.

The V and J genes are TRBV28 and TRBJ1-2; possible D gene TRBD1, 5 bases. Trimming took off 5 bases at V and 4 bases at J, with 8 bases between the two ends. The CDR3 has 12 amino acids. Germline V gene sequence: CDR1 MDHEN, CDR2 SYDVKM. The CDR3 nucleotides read TGTGCCAGCAGTCTTGACAGCTATGGCTACACCTTC. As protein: CASSLDSYGYTF.

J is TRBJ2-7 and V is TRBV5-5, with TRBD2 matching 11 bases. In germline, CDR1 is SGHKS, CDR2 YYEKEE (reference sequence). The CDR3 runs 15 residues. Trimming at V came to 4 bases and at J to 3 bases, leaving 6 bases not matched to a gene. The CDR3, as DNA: TGTGCCAGCAGCGGGGGGACTAGCGGTTACTACGAGCAGTACTTC. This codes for CASSGGTSGYYEQYF.

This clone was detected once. CDR3 amino acids: CASSSTGTVITDGYTF. CDR3 bases: TGTGCCAGCAGCTCTACCGGGACTGTAATTACGGATGGCTACACCTTC. This chain connects TRBV13 to TRBJ1-2, with a weak D call TRBD1 (5 bases). Trimming took 4 bases from V and 6 from J, leaving 21 bases between them. The CDR3 extends over 16 amino acids. Germline CDR1 reads PRHDT; CDR2 reads FYEKMQ (reference sequence).

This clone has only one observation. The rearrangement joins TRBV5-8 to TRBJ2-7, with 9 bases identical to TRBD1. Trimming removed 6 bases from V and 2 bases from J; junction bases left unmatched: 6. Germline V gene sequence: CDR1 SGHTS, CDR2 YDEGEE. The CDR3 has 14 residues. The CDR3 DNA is TGTGCCAGCAAGTCGAGGGACAGGGCCTACGAGCAGTACTTC. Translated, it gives CASKSRDRAYEQYF.

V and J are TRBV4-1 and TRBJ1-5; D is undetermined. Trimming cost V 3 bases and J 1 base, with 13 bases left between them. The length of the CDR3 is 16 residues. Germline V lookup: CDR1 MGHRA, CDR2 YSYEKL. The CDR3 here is CASSQVLRRSNQPQHF. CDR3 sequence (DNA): TGCGCCAGCAGCCAGGTACTGAGGAGGAGCAATCAGCCCCAGCATTTT.

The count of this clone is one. CDR3 region: CASSPGLAGQETQYF. In DNA form, the CDR3 reads TGTGCCAGCAGCCCCGGACTAGCGGGGCAAGAGACCCAGTACTTC. This chain links TRBV9 with TRBJ2-5, with 12 bases identical to TRBD2. CDR1 is SGDLS and CDR2 is YYNGEE in the germline V gene. After removal of 4 bases from V and 2 bases from J, the junction contained 3 bases not matched to a gene. This CDR3 has 15 residues.

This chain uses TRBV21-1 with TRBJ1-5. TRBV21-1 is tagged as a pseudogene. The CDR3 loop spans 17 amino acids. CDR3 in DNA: TGTGCCAGCAGCTTAGAAGGCAGGGAAGGGGGGAATCAGCCCCAGCATTTT. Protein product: CASSLEGREGGNQPQHF.

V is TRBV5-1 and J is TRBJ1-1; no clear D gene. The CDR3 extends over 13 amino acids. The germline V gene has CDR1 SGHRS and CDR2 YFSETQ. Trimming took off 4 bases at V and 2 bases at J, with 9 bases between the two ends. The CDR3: CASSGEINTEAFF. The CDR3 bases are TGCGCCAGCAGCGGGGAAATCAACACTGAAGCTTTCTTT. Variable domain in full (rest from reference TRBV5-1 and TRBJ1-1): KAGVTQTPRYLIKTRGQQVTLSCSPISGHRSVSWYQQTPGQGLQFLFEYFSETQRNKGNFPGRFSGRQFSNSRSEMNVSTLELGDSALYLCASSGEINTEAFFGQGTRLTVV.

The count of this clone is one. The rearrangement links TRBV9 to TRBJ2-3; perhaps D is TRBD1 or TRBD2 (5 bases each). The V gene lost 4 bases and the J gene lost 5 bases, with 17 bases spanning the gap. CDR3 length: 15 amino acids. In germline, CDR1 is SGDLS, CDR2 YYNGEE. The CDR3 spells CASSPGGSGQDTQYF. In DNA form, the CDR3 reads TGTGCCAGCAGCCCGGGTGGGTCGGGGCAAGATACGCAGTATTTT.

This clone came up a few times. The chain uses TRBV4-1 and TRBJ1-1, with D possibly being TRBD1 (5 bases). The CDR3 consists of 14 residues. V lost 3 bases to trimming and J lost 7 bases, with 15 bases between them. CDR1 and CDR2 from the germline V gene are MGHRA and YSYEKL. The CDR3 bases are TGCGCCAGCAGCCACAACCTCGGGACTAATGAAGCTTTCTTT. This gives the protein CASSHNLGTNEAFF.

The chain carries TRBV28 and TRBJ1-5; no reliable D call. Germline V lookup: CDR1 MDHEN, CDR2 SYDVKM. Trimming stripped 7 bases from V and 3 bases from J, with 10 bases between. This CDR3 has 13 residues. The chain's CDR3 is CASNRQANQPQHF. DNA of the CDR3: TGTGCCAGCAATAGGCAGGCCAATCAGCCCCAGCATTTT.

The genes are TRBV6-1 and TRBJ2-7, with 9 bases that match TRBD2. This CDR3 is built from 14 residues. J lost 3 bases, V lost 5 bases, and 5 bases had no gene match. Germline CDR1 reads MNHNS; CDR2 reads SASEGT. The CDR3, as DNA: TGTGCCAGCAGTATCGGACTAGCGTTCTACGAGCAGTACTTC. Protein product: CASSIGLAFYEQYF.

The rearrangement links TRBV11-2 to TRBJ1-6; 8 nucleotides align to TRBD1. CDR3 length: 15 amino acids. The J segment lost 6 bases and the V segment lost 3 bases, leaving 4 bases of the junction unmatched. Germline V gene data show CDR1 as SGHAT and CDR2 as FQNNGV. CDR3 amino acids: CASSFTGGGNSPLHF. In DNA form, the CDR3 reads TGTGCCAGCAGCTTTACAGGGGGAGGTAATTCACCCCTCCACTTT. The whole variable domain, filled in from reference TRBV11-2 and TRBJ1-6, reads EAGVAQSPRYKIIEKRQSVAFWCNPISGHATLYWYQQILGQGPKLLIQFQNNGVVDDSQLPKDRFSAERLKGVDSTLKIQPAKLEDSAVYLCASSFTGGGNSPLHFGNGTRLTVT.

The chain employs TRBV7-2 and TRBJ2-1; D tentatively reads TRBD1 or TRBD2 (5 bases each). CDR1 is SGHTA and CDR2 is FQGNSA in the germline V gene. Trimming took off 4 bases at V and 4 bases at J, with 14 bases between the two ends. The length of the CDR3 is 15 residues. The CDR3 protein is CASSSRMGPYNEQFF. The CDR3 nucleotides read TGTGCCAGCAGCTCACGAATGGGACCTTACAATGAGCAGTTCTTC. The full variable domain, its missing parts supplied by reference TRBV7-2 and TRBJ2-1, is GAGVSQSPSNKVTEKGKDVELRCDPISGHTALYWYRQSLGQGLEFLIYFQGNSAPDKSGLPSDRFSAERTGGSVSTLTIQRTQQEDSAVYLCASSSRMGPYNEQFFGPGTRLTVL.

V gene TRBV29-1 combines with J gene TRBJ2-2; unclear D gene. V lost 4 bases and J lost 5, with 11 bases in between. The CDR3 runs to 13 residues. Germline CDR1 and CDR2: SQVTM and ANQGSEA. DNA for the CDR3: TGCAGCGTTGTGGACGATGAAACCGGGGAGCTGTTTTTT. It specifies CSVVDDETGELFF.

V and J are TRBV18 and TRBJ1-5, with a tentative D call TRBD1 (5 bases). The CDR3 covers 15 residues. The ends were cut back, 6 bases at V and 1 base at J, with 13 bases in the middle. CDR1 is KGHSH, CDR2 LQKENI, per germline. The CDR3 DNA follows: TGTGCCAGCTCCCCGGGACGGAGCAGCAATCAGCCCCAGCATTTT. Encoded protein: CASSPGRSSNQPQHF.

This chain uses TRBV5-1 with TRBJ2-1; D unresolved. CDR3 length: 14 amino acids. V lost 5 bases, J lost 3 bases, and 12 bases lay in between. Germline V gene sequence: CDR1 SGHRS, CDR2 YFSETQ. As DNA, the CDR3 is TGCGCCAGCAGTAAGGGTGGGATCTACAATGAGCAGTTCTTC. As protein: CASSKGGIYNEQFF.

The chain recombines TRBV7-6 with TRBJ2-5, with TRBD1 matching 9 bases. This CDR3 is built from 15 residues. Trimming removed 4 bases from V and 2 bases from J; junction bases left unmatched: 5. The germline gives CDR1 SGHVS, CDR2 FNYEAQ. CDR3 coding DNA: TGTGCCAGCAGCTCAAGGGGACAGGGTCAAGAGACCCAGTACTTC. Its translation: CASSSRGQGQETQYF.

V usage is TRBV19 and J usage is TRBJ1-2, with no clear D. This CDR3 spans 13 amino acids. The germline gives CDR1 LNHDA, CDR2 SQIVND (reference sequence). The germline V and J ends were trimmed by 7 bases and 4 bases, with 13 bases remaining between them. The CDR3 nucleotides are TGTGCCAGTACCAAGGCCCTAGTCTATGGCTACACCTTC. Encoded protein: CASTKALVYGYTF.

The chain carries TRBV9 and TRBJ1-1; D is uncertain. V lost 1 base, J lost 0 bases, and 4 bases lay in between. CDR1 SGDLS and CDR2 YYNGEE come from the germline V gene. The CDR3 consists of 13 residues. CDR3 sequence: CASSVRVNTEAFF. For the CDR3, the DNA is TGTGCCAGCAGCGTACGAGTGAACACTGAAGCTTTCTTT.

The CDR3 here is CASSIPGQRVKYF. DNA for the CDR3: TGTGCCAGTAGTATACCGGGACAGAGGGTCAAGTACTTC. The rearrangement joins TRBV19 to TRBJ2-5, with TRBD1 matching over 7 bases. The V and J ends lost 2 bases and 12 bases, in that order; junction bases with no gene match: 9. The CDR3 extends over 13 amino acids. Germline CDR1 and CDR2: LNHDA and SQIVND (reference sequence).

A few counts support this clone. This CDR3 reads CASSLGTGYTDTQYF. Written as DNA, the CDR3 is TGTGCCAGCAGCTTAGGGACTGGTTACACAGATACGCAGTATTTT. The rearrangement joins TRBV5-8 to TRBJ2-3; possible D gene TRBD2, 6 bases. The CDR3 contains 15 residues. Trimming took off 2 bases at V and 2 bases at J, with 12 bases between the two ends. Germline lookup yields CDR1 SGHTS and CDR2 YDEGEE.

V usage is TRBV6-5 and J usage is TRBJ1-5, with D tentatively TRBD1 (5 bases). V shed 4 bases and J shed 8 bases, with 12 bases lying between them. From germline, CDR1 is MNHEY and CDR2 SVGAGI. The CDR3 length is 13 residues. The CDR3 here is CASSSGLGEPQHF. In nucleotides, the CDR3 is TGTGCCAGCAGTTCCGGACTAGGGGAGCCCCAGCATTTT.

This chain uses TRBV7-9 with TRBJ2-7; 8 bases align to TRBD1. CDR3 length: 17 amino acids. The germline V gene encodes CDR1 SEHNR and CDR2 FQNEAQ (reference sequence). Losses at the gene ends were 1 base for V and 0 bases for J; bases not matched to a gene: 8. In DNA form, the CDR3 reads TGTGCCAGCAGCTTAGGGGACAGGCCTCGGAGCTCCTACGAGCAGTACTTC. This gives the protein CASSLGDRPRSSYEQYF.

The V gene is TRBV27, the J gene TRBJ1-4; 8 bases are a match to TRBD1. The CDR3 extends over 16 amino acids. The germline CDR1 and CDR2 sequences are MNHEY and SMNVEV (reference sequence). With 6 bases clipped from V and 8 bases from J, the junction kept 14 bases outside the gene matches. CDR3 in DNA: TGTGCCAGCAGGCCACTAAAACAGGGGGGAAGGGAAAAACTGTTTTTT. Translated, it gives CASRPLKQGGREKLFF.

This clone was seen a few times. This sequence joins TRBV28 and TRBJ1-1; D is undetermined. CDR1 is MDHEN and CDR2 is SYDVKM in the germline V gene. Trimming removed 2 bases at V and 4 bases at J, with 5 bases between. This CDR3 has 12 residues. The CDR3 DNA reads TGTGCCAGCAGTTTAGTGGGCACTGAAGCTTTCTTT. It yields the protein CASSLVGTEAFF. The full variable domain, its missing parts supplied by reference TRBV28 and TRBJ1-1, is DVKVTQSSRYLVKRTGEKVFLECVQDMDHENMFWYRQDPGLGLRLIYFSYDVKMKEKGDIPEGYSVSREKKERFSLILESASTNQTSMYLCASSLVGTEAFFGQGTRLTVV.

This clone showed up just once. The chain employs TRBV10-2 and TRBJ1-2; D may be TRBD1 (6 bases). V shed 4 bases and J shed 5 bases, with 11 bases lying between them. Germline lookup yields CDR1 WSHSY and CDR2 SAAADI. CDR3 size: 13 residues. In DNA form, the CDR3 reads TGCGCCAGCAGTGTAGGGGGGTGGTATGGCTACACCTTC. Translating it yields CASSVGGWYGYTF.